Listed below are T cell receptor beta chains from one sample, sequenced in a study of CD8 T cells in ankylosing spondylitis. Each CDR3 protein gets one entry after TCRdb re-called the 5' RACE reads with MiXCR. The sample contains under 550,000 distinct CDR3 sequences, about 24% of which appear only once. Specimen: blood, either unsorted or a sorted T cell fraction (not recorded which). These receptors came from a male donor with ankylosing spondylitis. The conserved cysteine and the conserved F or W are not part of the CDR3 here.

TRBV14	ASSLRPRGNEQF
TRBV12-3/TRBV12-4	ASSFGSSGPYNEQF
TRBV15	ATSRERTSGAYEQY
TRBV24-1	ATSDPGGTEAF
TRBV20-1	SADGSFSSYEQF
TRBV11-2	ASSLDSTGSYEQY
TRBV5-4	ASSLELASDTQY
TRBV4-2	ASSQQSGTDTQY
TRBV12-3/TRBV12-4	ASSWGAGNTIY
TRBV7-2	ASSLQETGNTIY
TRBV7-2	ASNRRLAGAGELF
TRBV10-1	ASSEVNSYEQY
TRBV12-3/TRBV12-4	ASSSSGAPPGELF
TRBV10-2	ASGGLEETQY
TRBV12-3/TRBV12-4	ASSPRDGNTEAF
TRBV7-2	ASSPNGAALNTEAF
TRBV5-1	ASSYPPTGTGGGGTEAF
TRBV3-1	ASSQDRTNEQF